The clone carrying this TCR beta chain has a count of ten or more. Mismatch with germline at one junction end may stem from a read error. The germline gives CDR1 MNHEY, CDR2 SMNVEV (reference sequence). The CDR3 spans 13 residues. The data originate from a study of T cell repertoires in cytomegalovirus infection. About the study: Based on public TCR beta signatures, there were indications of CMV infection and of a matching HLA type.

One entry per CDR3 protein, called by TCRdb with MiXCR from the reads. The table lists about 300,000 distinct CDR3 sequences, around 10% of them singletons. This chain uses TRBV27 with TRBJ2-5; D is tentatively TRBD1 or TRBD2 (6 bases each). The specimen sequenced was PBMCs. The sequence came from a human donor in good health (CMV status not recorded). Some clones in this sample may be carry-over from other donors' samples. This CDR3 reads CASSLGGQGTQYF. CDR3 DNA sequence: TGTGCCAGCAGTTTAGGGGGGCAAGGGACCCAGTACTTC.